The rows below give T cell receptor beta chains drawn from one sample of a study of blood T cell repertoires in COVID-19. Data came from immunoSEQ multiplex PCR; TCRdb stores just in-frame clones and leaves some out. Among about 80,000 clones, roughly 80% were seen once, and the ten largest hold around 12%. The specimen sequenced was peripheral blood. Every receptor here comes from a woman in her thirties or forties with active or convalescent COVID-19. Each CDR3 is given with its conserved first and last residue. The order of the fields is clone size, D gene, V gene, J gene, CDR3 DNA, CDR3 protein. The D gene is left open where the match is weak. The size entry is marked missing in some rows and otherwise reads once, few, many or a size class.

.	.	TRBV18	TRBJ1-3	TGTGCCAGCTCACCGTCAGGAAGTACGGGAAACACCATATATTTT	CASSPSGSTGNTIYF
.	TRBD2	TRBV5-1	TRBJ2-7	TGCGCCAGCAGGCCTCTTGGGACTAGCGGGGCACCGAGCTCCTACGAGCAGTACTTC	CASRPLGTSGAPSSYEQYF
.	TRBD1	TRBV4-3	TRBJ1-6	TGCCCCACCCCCCGACCCGACAGGGATAATTCACCCCTCCACTTT	CPTPRPDRDNSPLHF
.	TRBD1	TRBV28	TRBJ2-3	TGTGCCAGCAGTTTAGGGACAGGGCTTGCAGATACGCAGTATTTT	CASSLGTGLADTQYF
.	TRBD2	TRBV7-2	TRBJ2-7	TGTGCCAGCAGCTCAGTAGGAGCTAGCGGCTACGAGCAGTACTTC	CASSSVGASGYEQYF
.	TRBD2	TRBV28	TRBJ2-3	TGTGCCAGCAGGAAAGCGGGGGGGCACACAGATACGCAGTATTTT	CASRKAGGHTDTQYF
.	.	TRBV18	TRBJ2-5	TGTGCCAGCTCGTCTCAAGAGACCCAGTACTTC	CASSSQETQYF
.	TRBD2	TRBV5-1	TRBJ2-2	TGCGCCAGCAGACCTAGCGGGATTGGCACCGGGGAGCTGTTTTTT	CASRPSGIGTGELFF
.	.	TRBV6-7	TRBJ2-2	TGTGCCAGCAGTTACTCCCCAAATTGCGCGTCGGGGACTCGAAGAACCGGGGAGCTGTTTTTT	CASSYSPNCASGTRRTGELFF
.	TRBD1	TRBV19	TRBJ1-5	TGTGCCAGTAAAAGGGACAGGGTGGATGGGCAGCCCCAGCATTTT	CASKRDRVDGQPQHF
.	TRBD1	TRBV5-1	TRBJ1-4	TGCGCCAGCAGCTGGGACAGGGAACCTGAAAAACTGTTTTTT	CASSWDREPEKLFF
.	TRBD1	TRBV29-1	TRBJ1-1	TGCAGCGTTTCCAAGGGGACAGGGGTTTACACTGAAGCTTTCTTT	CSVSKGTGVYTEAFF
few	.	TRBV19	TRBJ2-1	TGTGCCAGTAGTACCTCAGGGTACAATGAGCAGTTCTTC	CASSTSGYNEQFF